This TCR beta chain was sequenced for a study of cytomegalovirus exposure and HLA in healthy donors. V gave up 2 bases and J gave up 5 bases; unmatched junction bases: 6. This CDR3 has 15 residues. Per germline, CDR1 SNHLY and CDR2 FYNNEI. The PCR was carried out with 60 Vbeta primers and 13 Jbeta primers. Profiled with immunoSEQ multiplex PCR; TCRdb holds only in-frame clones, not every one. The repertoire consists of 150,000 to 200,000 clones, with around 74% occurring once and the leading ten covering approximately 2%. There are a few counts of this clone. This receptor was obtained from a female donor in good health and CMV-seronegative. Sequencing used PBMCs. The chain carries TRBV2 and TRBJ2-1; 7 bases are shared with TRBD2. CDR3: CASSEWLADNNEQFF. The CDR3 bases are TGTGCCAGCAGTGAATGGCTAGCGGATAACAATGAGCAGTTCTTC.